The T cell receptor beta chain under discussion was sequenced for a study of blood T cells in healthy people across ages. This clonotype turned up a few times. This CDR3 spans 13 amino acids. Trimming cost V 2 bases and J 1 base, with 6 bases left between them. The germline CDR1 and CDR2 sequences are SGHDT and YYEEEE. Combining a sample-barcoded 5' primer with a J-beta primer mix, a second PCR ran for about 7 to 11 cycles. Every individual sample yielded 2.5 million or more paired-end reads (each containing CDR3). TCRdb passed the 5' RACE reads through MiXCR, listing each CDR3 protein once. The repertoire holds more than 650,000 distinct CDR3 sequences, with about 20% as singletons.

The chain is built from TRBV5-6 and TRBJ1-1; D unresolved. This TCR was recovered from a man between 65 and 85 years old in good health. Specimen: blood. CDR3: CASSLPKNTEAFF. DNA of the CDR3: TGTGCCAGCAGCTTACCCAAGAACACTGAAGCTTTCTTT.